These 5 T cell receptor beta chains originate from one sample sequenced in a study of cytomegalovirus exposure and HLA in healthy donors. PCR used 60 Vbeta primers and 13 Jbeta primers. The data were produced by immunoSEQ multiplex PCR, yet TCRdb's version contains in-frame clones alone and is incomplete. The repertoire consists of roughly 120,000 clones, with roughly four fifths occurring once and the leading ten covering roughly 2%. Material: PBMCs. These receptors all stem from a man aged 50 to 60 in good health and CMV-seronegative.

This chain connects TRBV2 to TRBJ1-1; D might be TRBD1 (6 bases). Germline CDR1 SNHLY, CDR2 FYNNEI. The CDR3 has 12 residues. The V end lost 5 bases, the J end lost 10 bases, and 14 bases lay between the germline ends. DNA for the CDR3: TGTGCCAGCAGTCAGGGGTGGCCGGTAGCTTTCTTT. Protein product: CASSQGWPVAFF.

This clone was seen only once. This chain connects TRBV9 to TRBJ2-1, with D unresolved. The CDR3 runs 15 residues. Trimming shortened V by 3 bases and J by 3 bases, and 13 bases separated the two germline ends. Germline CDR1 reads SGDLS; CDR2 reads YYNGEE. CDR3 DNA: TGTGCCAGCAGCGCCACATCCTTGTACTACAATGAGCAGTTCTTC. It is translated as CASSATSLYYNEQFF.

This clone has just one count. V and J are TRBV5-8 and TRBJ2-3; 14 bases align to TRBD2. The trim removed 4 bases at V and 0 bases at J, leaving 7 bases unmatched. This CDR3 contains 18 residues. CDR1 and CDR2 from the germline V gene are SGHTS and YDEGEE. In DNA, the CDR3 is TGTGCCAGCAGCCCGGGACTAGCGGGGGCTCTTAGCACAGATACGCAGTATTTT. It translates to CASSPGLAGALSTDTQYF.

The chain employs TRBV9 and TRBJ2-5, with 12 bases aligning to TRBD2. This CDR3 has 15 residues. Per germline, CDR1 SGDLS and CDR2 YYNGEE. Trimming removed 3 bases from V and 9 bases from J; junction bases left unmatched: 9. As DNA, the CDR3 is TGTGCCAGCAGCGACGGGACTAGCGGGTGGGGGGCCCAGTACTTC. As protein: CASSDGTSGWGAQYF. The variable domain in full, with the rest retrieved from reference TRBV9 and TRBJ2-5, is DSGVTQTPKHLITATGQRVTLRCSPRSGDLSVYWYQQSLDQGLQFLIQYYNGEERAKGNILERFSAQQFPDLHSELNLSSLELGDSALYFCASSDGTSGWGAQYFGPGTRLLVL.

The V call is TRBV7-2, the J call TRBJ2-4; tentatively, D is TRBD2 (6 bases). This CDR3 has 15 amino acids. Trimming took off 0 bases at V and 8 bases at J, with 14 bases between the two ends. Looked up from germline, CDR1 is SGHTA and CDR2 is FQGNSA. Here the CDR3 reads CASSLAGGGVDIQYF. CDR3 nucleotides: TGTGCCAGCAGCTTAGCGGGGGGAGGAGTGGACATTCAGTACTTC.